This T cell receptor (beta chain) was identified in a study of shared clonotypes between healthy human individuals. Study findings and constraints: Of the naive CD4 clonotypes, around 5% were shared across several donors.

Study processing details: There were no quality scores in the junction-only immunoSEQ sequences, so filtering differed. Sequencing used immunoSEQ multiplex PCR; TCRdb keeps in-frame clones, though not all of them. The V and J calls and clone size were taken over from that table, and D and trimming were inferred from the DNA. The sample has over a million clones; about 75% are singletons. On this clone itself: Its antigen is not known.

The sequence was collected from a man between 18 and 35 years old in good health. Sequencing was carried out using memory CD4+ T cells sorted from blood. The subset here: CD45RA-negative fraction.

CDR3: CASSYSATQETQYF. For the CDR3, the DNA is TGTGCCAGCAGTTACTCGGCTACTCAAGAGACCCAGTACTTC. The chain couples TRBV6-6 to TRBJ2-5; no reliable D call. V gave up 0 bases and J gave up 2 bases, with 7 bases separating them. This CDR3 comprises 14 residues. Germline V lookup: CDR1 MNHNY, CDR2 SVGAGI (reference sequence).